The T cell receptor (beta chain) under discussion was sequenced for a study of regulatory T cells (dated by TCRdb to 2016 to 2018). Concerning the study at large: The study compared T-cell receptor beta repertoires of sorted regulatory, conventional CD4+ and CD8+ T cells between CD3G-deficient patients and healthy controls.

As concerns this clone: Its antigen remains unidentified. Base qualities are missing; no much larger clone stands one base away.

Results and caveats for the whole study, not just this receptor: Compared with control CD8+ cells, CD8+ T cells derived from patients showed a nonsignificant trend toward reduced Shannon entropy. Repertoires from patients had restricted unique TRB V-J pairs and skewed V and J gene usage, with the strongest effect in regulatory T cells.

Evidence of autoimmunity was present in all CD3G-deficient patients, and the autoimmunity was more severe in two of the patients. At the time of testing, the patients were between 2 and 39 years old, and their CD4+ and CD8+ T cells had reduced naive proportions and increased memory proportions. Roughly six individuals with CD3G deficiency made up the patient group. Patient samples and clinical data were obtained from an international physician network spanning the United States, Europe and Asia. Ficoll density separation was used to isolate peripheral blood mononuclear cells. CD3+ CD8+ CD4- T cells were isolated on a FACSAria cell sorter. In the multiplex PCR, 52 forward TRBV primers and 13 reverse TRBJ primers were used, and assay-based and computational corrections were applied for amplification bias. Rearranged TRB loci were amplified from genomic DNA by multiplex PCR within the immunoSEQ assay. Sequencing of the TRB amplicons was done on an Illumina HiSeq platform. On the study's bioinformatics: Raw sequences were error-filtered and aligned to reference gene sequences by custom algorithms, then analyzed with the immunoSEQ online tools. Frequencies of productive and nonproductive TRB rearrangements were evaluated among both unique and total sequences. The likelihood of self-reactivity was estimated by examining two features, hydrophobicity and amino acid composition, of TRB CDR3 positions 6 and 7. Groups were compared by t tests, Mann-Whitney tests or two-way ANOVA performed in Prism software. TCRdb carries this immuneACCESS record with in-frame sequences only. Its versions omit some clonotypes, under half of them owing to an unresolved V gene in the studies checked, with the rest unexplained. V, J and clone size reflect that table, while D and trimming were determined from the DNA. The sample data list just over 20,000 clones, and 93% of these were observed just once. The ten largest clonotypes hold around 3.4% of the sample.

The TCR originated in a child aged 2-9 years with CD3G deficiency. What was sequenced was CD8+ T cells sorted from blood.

The sequence in DNA is TGTGCCAGCAGTCCCCTCTCGATGACAATTCGCTACGAGCAGTACTTC. Translated, this is CASSPLSMTIRYEQYF. The sequence is built from TRBV28 and TRBJ2-7; no D gene is confidently identified. CDR1 and CDR2, per the germline V gene, are MDHEN and SYDVKM. The cysteine opens and the phenylalanine closes a CDR3 of 16 amino acids. Of all the DNA, just the CDR3 is kept, 48 bases in frame from base 1. At the junction V is shortened by 5 bases and J by 3 bases, with 20 bases in between.